This T cell receptor beta chain was observed in a study of blood T cells in healthy people across ages. The CDR3 runs 14 residues. The germline V gene encodes CDR1 DFQATT and CDR2 SNEGSKA (reference sequence). PCR was performed a second time for about 6 to 12 cycles using a sample-barcoded 5' primer and a J-beta primer mix. Each sample provided no less than 2.5 million CDR3-containing paired-end reads. TCRdb independently ran MiXCR on the 5' RACE reads; one entry per CDR3 protein. The profile shows about 1.4 million distinct CDR3 sequences, around 55% of them singletons. This clonotype was counted only a few times.

J is TRBJ2-4 and V is TRBV20-1, with D perhaps matching TRBD1 (6 bases). The closer fit of TRBJ2-7 to the DNA end suggests the J call may be wrong. Sequenced input: blood. The origin of this receptor is a man younger than 35 in good health. The CDR3 DNA sequence: TGCAGTGCCACCAGGGGCGCGGAACCCTACGAGCAGTACTTC. Residues: CSATRGAEPYEQYF.